The next 14 T cell receptor beta chains were all read from a single sample in a study of T-cell reconstitution after alpha-beta-depleted transplantation in children (dated by TCRdb to the mid-2010s). Library preparation employed PCR. Sequencer: Illumina HiSeq 2500. Molecular barcoding was employed in the preparation of TCR libraries, with unique molecular identifiers being used to normalize TCRbeta repertoire quantification. Starting from the raw public reads, TCRdb applied fastp trimming at Q25, assembled clones with MiXCR and retained in-frame beta chains. CDR3 protein duplicates are merged, each entry listing the most common genes and DNA. Recorded for this sample are 350,000 to 450,000 distinct CDR3 sequences; roughly 22% of them occurred a single time. The ten largest clones capture approximately 3.8% of the sample. The sample here was PBMCs from the stem cell graft donor, taken from the stem cell graft. These receptor sequences come from a human donor who donated a stem cell graft to a child with acute myeloid leukemia.

The V and J genes are TRBV5-1 and TRBJ2-3; D might be TRBD1 or TRBD2, each matching 5 bases. The CDR3 runs 15 residues. Germline V CDR1 and CDR2: SGHRS, YFSETQ. Trimming removed 0 bases at V and 6 bases at J, with 14 bases between. DNA of the CDR3: TGCGCCAGCAGCTTGGAGGGCAGGGAGTCGGATACGCAGTATTTT. This encodes CASSLEGRESDTQYF.

Ten or more counts support this clonotype. This chain joins TRBV12-3 or TRBV12-4 and TRBJ1-5; D may be TRBD1 (6 bases). Trimming took off 2 bases at V and 2 bases at J, with 10 bases between the two ends. This CDR3 contains 15 residues. The CDR3 bases are TGTGCCAGCAGTTTATCAGGGGACGGCAATCAGCCCCAGCATTTT. Protein: CASSLSGDGNQPQHF.

A few counts support this clonotype. This CDR3 reads CASSSQGGTYEQYF. DNA for the CDR3: TGTGCCAGCAGCTCACAGGGTGGGACCTACGAGCAGTACTTC. The rearrangement uses TRBV7-8 and TRBJ2-7; maybe TRBD1 (6 bases). The germline gives CDR1 SGHVS, CDR2 FQNEAQ. The CDR3 is made up of 14 amino acids. The V gene lost 4 bases and the J gene lost 2 bases, with 12 bases spanning the gap.

This clonotype was observed a handful of times. The V call is TRBV15, the J call TRBJ2-5, with D hard to call. Germline V CDR1 and CDR2: LNHNV, YYDKDF (reference sequence). The length of the CDR3 is 15 residues. V was shortened by 1 base and J by 2 bases, with 11 bases between the two germline ends. CDR3 sequence reads: CATSRGTGRQETQYF. The CDR3 bases are TGTGCCACCAGCAGAGGCACGGGTAGGCAAGAGACCCAGTACTTC.

This clonotype occurred many times. This chain links TRBV12-3 or TRBV12-4 with TRBJ2-3, with D possibly TRBD1 on 7 matching bases. The CDR3 runs to 12 residues. Trimming removed 6 bases from V and 6 bases from J, with 10 bases in between. The CDR3 DNA reads as TGTGCCAGCAGACCAGGGGGGGATACGCAGTATTTT. It is translated as CASRPGGDTQYF.

The CDR3 sequence: CASSLGQGRNSPLHF. CDR3 nucleotide sequence: TGTGCCAGCAGTTTAGGGCAGGGGCGGAATTCACCCCTCCACTTT. The V gene is TRBV28, the J gene TRBJ1-6, with D maybe TRBD1 (6 bases). The germline V gene encodes CDR1 MDHEN and CDR2 SYDVKM. V was shortened by 2 bases and J by 7 bases, with 12 bases between the two germline ends. The CDR3 is 15 residues long.

This clonotype has at least ten counts. The chain joins TRBV21-1 to TRBJ2-7; the D call in the table, TRBD1, was not verified against the DNA. TRBV21-1 is a pseudogene locus. The CDR3 sequence is 15 residues long. The CDR3 sequence: CASSKLPGPSYEQYF. The DNA for the CDR3 is TGTGCCAGCAGCAAACTCCCGGGACCGAGCTACGAGCAGTACTTC.

This clonotype was seen more than once but under ten times. A read error may explain this, as a much larger clone is one base away. The rearrangement joins TRBV12-3 or TRBV12-4 to TRBJ1-5, with TRBD1 matching 7 bases. After removal of 6 bases from V and 2 bases from J, the junction contained 1 base not matched to a gene. The CDR3 loop spans 13 amino acids. DNA of the CDR3: TGTGCCAGCAGAGGGACAGGCAATCAGCCCCAGCATTTT. Its translation is CASRGTGNQPQHF.

The V and J genes are TRBV4-1 and TRBJ2-7, with TRBD2 matching over 10 bases. Germline CDR1 and CDR2: MGHRA and YSYEKL. V was pared by 0 bases and J by 3 bases, with 2 bases of the junction left unmatched. This CDR3 contains 15 residues. This CDR3 reads CASSQDRTSGYEQYF. The CDR3 nucleotides read TGCGCCAGCAGCCAAGATAGGACTAGCGGCTACGAGCAGTACTTC.

This clonotype was found a few times. The chain links TRBV5-6 to TRBJ2-1; 14 bases line up with TRBD2. Germline trimming cut 4 bases from V and 9 bases from J; bases unmatched to any gene: 18. The CDR3 length is 19 residues. Germline V gene data show CDR1 as SGHDT and CDR2 as YYEEEE. The chain's CDR3 is CASSLGLAGGYSVDGEQFF. CDR3 in DNA: TGTGCCAGCAGCCTTGGACTAGCGGGAGGATACTCCGTCGATGGTGAGCAGTTCTTC.

In its sample, this clonotype was seen a few times. The chain is built from TRBV29-1 and TRBJ2-1, with 12 positions matching TRBD2. The junction had 3 bases not matched to a gene; V was cut back by 1 base and J by 2 bases. The CDR3 runs 16 residues. Germline CDR1 is SQVTM and CDR2 is ANQGSEA. The CDR3 nucleotides are TGCAGCGTTGAAGGTCCTAGCGGGAGGGCCTACAATGAGCAGTTCTTC. Amino acids: CSVEGPSGRAYNEQFF.

At least ten counts were recorded for this clonotype. The chain joins TRBV9 to TRBJ2-1; D is perhaps TRBD1 (6 bases). Trimming removed 7 bases at V and 7 bases at J, with 9 bases between. The germline V gene has CDR1 SGDLS and CDR2 YYNGEE. This CDR3 region has 11 residues. In DNA form, the CDR3 reads TGTGCCAGCGGTCAGGGGAATGAGCAGTTCTTC. This codes for CASGQGNEQFF.

The V call is TRBV30, the J call TRBJ1-1; D unresolved. Trimming cost V 1 base and J 2 bases, with 8 bases left between them. Germline CDR1 GTSNPN, CDR2 SVGIG (reference sequence). This CDR3 region has 13 residues. The CDR3 nucleotides are TGTGCCTGGAGTGCCCGGGCTAACACTGAAGCTTTCTTT. It codes for CAWSARANTEAFF.

The rearrangement links TRBV4-3 to TRBJ2-7; D not resolved. The CDR3 extends over 15 amino acids. Trimming left V 3 bases short and J 2 bases short, with 14 bases between. Germline V gene sequence: CDR1 LGHNA, CDR2 YSLEER. The DNA for the CDR3 is TGCGCCAGCAGCCAGGATTCGAACTCAGCCTACGAGCAGTACTTC. Its protein is CASSQDSNSAYEQYF.